What follows is one T cell receptor (beta chain) and its context. The clone's antigen remains unknown. Base qualities are not recorded, but no much larger clone differs from it by a single base. This sample was taken from a study of blood T cell repertoires in COVID-19 (dated by TCRdb to the early 2020s). Background for the entire study: Samples covering the acute and convalescent phases of COVID-19 were provided by collaborators in the United States, Italy and Spain. Deeply sampled blood TCRbeta repertoires from subjects exposed to, actively infected with, or recovered from COVID-19 were included in the dataset. A freely available public database, intended as a resource for researchers studying the immune response to SARS-CoV-2, is where the repertoires were released. Nearly every sample came with metadata listing a de-identified subject ID, COVID-19 status, age in years and sex. HLA class I and class II types, where available, came from metadata supplied by the sample provider rather than from assay-based typing. Samples were obtained from the ongoing ImmuneRACE study (first 160 participants) and from 1,000 to 1,500 subjects provided by 6 global collaborators. The material from the prospective study consisted of cDNA or gDNA derived from T cells, B-cell-depleted T cells, or PBMCs. Overall results and qualifications from the work: Clinical and demographic metadata were provided uncurated, with the amount varying by source and participant.

TCRbeta CDR3 regions were amplified from genomic DNA by means of the immunoSEQ Assay, a bias-controlled multiplex PCR. As for the original processing: Within the assay, amplification of reference gene primers was used to estimate how many nucleated cells each sample contained. To quantify the absolute abundance of each unique TCRbeta CDR3 rearrangement, sequence reads were collapsed and filtered. For each sample, productive Simpson clonality was calculated by taking the square root of Simpson's diversity index across productive rearrangements. TCRdb obtained this table from immuneACCESS and retained in-frame rearrangements with V and J assigned. These tables miss some clones; where compared with another copy, unresolved V genes account for less than half of the shortfall, and the remainder is unexplained. The V and J calls and clone size come from that table; D and trimming were worked out from the DNA. The sample has about 280,000 clones on record, over 75% of them singletons. Jointly, the top ten make up 9.4% of the sample.

Collaborating institutions collected whole blood in K2EDTA tubes following their own protocols. For TCRbeta analysis, collaborator samples were shipped as frozen whole blood, as isolated PBMCs, or as DNA extracted from either sample type. From a lookup of the germline V gene, CDR1 and CDR2 are SNHLY and FYNNEI. From the cysteine up to the phenylalanine, the CDR3 has a length of 13 residues. The only DNA kept is the CDR3, 39 bases in frame from the first base. Trimming removed 5 bases from V and 2 bases from J; the gene matches leave 2 bases unexplained. This sequence was found in a man between 18 and 35 years old with active or convalescent COVID-19. Recombination linked TRBV2 to TRBJ2-5, with 7 bases aligning to TRBD1. The sequencing input was peripheral blood. The DNA sequence is given as TGTGCCAGCAGTCCGGACAGGCAAGAGACCCAGTACTTC. Its product reads: CASSPDRQETQYF.